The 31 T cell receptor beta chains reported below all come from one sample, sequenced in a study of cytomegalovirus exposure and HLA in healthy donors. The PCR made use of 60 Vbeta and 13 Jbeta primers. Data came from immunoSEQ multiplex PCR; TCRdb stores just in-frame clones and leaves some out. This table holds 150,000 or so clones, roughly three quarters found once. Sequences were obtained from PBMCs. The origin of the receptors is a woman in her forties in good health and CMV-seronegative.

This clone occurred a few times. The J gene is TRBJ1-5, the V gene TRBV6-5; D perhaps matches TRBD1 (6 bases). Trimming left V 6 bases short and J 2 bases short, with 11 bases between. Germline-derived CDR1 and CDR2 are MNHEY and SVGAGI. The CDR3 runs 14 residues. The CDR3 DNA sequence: TGTGCCAGCAGCGGCGGGGGCGGCAATCAGCCCCAGCATTTT. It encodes CASSGGGGNQPQHF.

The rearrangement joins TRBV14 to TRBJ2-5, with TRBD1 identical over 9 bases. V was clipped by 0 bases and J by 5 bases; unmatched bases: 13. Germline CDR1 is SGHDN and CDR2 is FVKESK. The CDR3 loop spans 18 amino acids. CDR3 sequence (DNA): TGTGCCAGCAGCCAAGAGGAGGCTCGGGACAGGGCTAGGGAGACCCAGTACTTC. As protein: CASSQEEARDRARETQYF.

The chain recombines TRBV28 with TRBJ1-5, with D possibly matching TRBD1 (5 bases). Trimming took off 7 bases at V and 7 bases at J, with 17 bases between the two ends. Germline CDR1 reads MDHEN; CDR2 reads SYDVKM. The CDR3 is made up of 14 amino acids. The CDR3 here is CASIKSGERQPQHF. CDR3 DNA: TGTGCCAGCATTAAGTCGGGGGAAAGGCAGCCCCAGCATTTT.

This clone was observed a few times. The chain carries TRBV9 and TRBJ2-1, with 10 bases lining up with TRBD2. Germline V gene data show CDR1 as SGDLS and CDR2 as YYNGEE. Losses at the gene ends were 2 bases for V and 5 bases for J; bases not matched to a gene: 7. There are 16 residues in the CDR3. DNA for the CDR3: TGTGCCAGCAGCGTCTTCGGGACTAGCGAGAACAATGAGCAGTTCTTC. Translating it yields CASSVFGTSENNEQFF.

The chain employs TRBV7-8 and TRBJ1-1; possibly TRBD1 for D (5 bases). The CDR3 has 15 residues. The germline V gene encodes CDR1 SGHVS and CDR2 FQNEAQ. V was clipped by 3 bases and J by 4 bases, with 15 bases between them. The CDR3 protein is CASSFYGRVGTEAFF. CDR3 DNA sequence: TGTGCCAGCAGCTTCTATGGCAGGGTGGGCACTGAAGCTTTCTTT. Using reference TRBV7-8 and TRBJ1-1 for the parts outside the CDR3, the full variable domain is GAGVSQSPRYKVAKRGQDVALRCDPISGHVSLFWYQQALGQGPEFLTYFQNEAQLDKSGLPSDRFFAERPEGSVSTLKIQRTQQEDSAVYLCASSFYGRVGTEAFFGQGTRLTVV.

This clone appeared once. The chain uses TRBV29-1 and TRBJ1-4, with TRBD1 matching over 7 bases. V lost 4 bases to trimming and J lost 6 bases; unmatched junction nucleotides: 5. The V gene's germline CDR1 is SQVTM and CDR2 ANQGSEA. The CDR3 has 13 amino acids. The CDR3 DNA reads TGCAGCGTTGCGGACAGGACAGATGAAAAACTGTTTTTT. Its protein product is CSVADRTDEKLFF. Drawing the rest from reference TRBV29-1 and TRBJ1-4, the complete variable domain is SAVISQKPSRDICQRGTSLTIQCQVDSQVTMMFWYRQQPGQSLTLIATANQGSEATYESGFVIDKFPISRPNLTFSTLTVSNMSPEDSSIYLCSVADRTDEKLFFGSGTQLSVL.

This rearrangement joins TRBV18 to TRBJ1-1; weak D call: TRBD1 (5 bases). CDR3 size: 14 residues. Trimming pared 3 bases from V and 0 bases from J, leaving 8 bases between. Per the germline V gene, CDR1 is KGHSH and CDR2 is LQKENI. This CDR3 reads CASSPGRVNTEAFF. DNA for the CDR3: TGTGCCAGCTCACCGGGCAGGGTGAACACTGAAGCTTTCTTT.

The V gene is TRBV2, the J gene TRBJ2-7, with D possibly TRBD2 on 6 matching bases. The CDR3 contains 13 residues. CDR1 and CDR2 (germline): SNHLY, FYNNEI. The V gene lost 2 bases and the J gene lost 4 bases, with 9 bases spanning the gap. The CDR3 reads CASSERGRYEQYF. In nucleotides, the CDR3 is TGTGCCAGCAGTGAACGGGGGAGGTACGAGCAGTACTTC.

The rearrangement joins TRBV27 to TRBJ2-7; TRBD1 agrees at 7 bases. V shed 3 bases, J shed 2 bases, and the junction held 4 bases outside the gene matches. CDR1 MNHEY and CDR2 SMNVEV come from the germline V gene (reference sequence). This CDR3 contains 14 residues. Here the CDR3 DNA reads TGTGCCAGCAGTTTCGGGACAGCCACCTACGAGCAGTACTTC. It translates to CASSFGTATYEQYF.

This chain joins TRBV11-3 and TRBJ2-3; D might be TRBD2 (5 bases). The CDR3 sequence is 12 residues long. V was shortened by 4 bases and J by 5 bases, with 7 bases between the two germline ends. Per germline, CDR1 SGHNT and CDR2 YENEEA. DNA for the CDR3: TGTGCCAGCAGCTCACGGGGAGATACGCAGTATTTT. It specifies CASSSRGDTQYF.

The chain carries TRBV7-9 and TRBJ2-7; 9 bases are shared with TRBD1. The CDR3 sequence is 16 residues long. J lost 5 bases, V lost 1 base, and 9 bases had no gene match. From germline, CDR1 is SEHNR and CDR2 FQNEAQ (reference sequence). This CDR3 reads CASSLGYTGGFNEQYF. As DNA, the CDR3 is TGTGCCAGCAGCTTAGGGTACACAGGGGGCTTCAACGAGCAGTACTTC.

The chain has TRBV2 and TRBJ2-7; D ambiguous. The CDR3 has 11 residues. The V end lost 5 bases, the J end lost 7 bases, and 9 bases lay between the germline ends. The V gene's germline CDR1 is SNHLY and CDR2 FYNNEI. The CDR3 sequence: CASSIEWEQYF. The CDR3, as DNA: TGTGCCAGCAGTATAGAGTGGGAGCAGTACTTC.

The CDR3 DNA reads TGTGCCAGCAGTGATCTACAGAACAATCAGCCCCAGCATTTT. It codes for CASSDLQNNQPQHF. The V gene is TRBV6-1, the J gene TRBJ1-5; the D is unclear. The germline V gene has CDR1 MNHNS and CDR2 SASEGT. V dropped 3 bases and J dropped 3 bases, with 9 bases sitting between them. The CDR3 covers 14 residues.

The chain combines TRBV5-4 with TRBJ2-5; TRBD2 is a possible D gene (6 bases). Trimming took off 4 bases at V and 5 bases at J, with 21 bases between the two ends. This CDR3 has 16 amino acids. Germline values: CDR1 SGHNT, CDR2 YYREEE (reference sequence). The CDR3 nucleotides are TGTGCCAGCAGCCGGGGGTCGGGGGTTGTAGGGGAGACCCAGTACTTC. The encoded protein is CASSRGSGVVGETQYF.

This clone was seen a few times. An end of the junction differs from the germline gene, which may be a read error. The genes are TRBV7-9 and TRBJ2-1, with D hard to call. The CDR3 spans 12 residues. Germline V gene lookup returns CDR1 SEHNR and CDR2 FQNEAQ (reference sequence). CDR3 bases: TGTTCCAGCAGCTTAGTCAGGAATGAGCAGTTCTTC. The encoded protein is CSSSLVRNEQFF.

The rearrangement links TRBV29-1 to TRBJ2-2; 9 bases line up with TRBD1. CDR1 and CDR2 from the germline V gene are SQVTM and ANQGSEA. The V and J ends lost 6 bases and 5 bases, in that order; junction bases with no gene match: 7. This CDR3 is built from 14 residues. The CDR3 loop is CSVQTGGKTGELFF. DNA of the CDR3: TGCAGCGTCCAGACAGGGGGAAAGACCGGGGAGCTGTTTTTT.

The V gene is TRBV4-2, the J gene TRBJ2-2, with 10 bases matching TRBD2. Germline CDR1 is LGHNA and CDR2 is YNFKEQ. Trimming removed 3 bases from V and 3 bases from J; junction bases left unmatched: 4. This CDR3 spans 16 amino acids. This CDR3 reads CASSQGAGGYTGELFF. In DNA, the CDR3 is TGTGCCAGCAGCCAGGGAGCGGGGGGGTACACCGGGGAGCTGTTTTTT.

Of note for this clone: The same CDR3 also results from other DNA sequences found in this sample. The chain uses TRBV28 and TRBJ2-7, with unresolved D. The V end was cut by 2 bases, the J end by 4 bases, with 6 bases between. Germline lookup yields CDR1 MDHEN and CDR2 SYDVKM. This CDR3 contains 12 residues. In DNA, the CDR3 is TGTGCCAGCAGTTTAGGCAGATACGAGCAGTACTTC. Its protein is CASSLGRYEQYF.

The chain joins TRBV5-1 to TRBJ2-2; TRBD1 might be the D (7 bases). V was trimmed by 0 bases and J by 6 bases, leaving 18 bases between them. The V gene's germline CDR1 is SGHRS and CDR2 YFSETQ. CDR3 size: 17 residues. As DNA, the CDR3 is TGCGCCAGCAGCTTGGCCAGGGGGGCTACCTCCGCCGGGGAGCTGTTTTTT. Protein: CASSLARGATSAGELFF.

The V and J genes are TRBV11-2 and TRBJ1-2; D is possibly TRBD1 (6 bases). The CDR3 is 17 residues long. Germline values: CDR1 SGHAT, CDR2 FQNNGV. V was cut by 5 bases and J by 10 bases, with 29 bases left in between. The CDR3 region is CASSPVWGQAQNRDYTF. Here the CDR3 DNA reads TGTGCCAGCAGCCCCGTTTGGGGACAAGCTCAAAATCGCGACTACACCTTC.

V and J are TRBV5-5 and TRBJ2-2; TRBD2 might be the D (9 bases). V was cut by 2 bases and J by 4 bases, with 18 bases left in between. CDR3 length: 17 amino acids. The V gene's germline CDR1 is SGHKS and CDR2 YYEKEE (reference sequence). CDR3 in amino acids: CASSFALAGTGTGELFF. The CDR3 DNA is TGTGCCAGCAGCTTTGCCCTAGCGGGGACAGGCACCGGGGAGCTGTTTTTT.

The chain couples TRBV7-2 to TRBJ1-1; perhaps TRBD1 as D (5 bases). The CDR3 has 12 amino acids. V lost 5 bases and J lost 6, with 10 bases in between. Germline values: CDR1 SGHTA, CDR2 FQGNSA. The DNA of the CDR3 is TGTGCCAGCAGCCCGGACACCCCTGAAGCTTTCTTT. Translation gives CASSPDTPEAFF. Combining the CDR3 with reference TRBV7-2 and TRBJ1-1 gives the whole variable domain GAGVSQSPSNKVTEKGKDVELRCDPISGHTALYWYRQSLGQGLEFLIYFQGNSAPDKSGLPSDRFSAERTGGSVSTLTIQRTQQEDSAVYLCASSPDTPEAFFGQGTRLTVV.

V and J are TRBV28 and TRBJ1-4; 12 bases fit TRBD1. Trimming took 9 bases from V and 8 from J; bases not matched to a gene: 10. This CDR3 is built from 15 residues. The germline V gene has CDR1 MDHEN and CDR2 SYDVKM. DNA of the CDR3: TGTGCCAGTACCCCGGGACAGGGGGCGGTCGAAAAACTGTTTTTT. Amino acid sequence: CASTPGQGAVEKLFF.

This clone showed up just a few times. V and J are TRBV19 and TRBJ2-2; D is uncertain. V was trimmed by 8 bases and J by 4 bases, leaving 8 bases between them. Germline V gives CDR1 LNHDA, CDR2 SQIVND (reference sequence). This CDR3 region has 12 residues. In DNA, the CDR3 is TGTGCCAGTCGGGTATCCACCGGGGAGCTGTTTTTT. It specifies CASRVSTGELFF.

DNA of the CDR3: TGTGCCATCGGGACAACCTACGAGCAGTACTTC. This encodes CAIGTTYEQYF. The rearrangement joins TRBV19 to TRBJ2-7; TRBD1 might be the D (6 bases). V lost 10 bases, J lost 2 bases, and 9 bases lay in between. CDR1 and CDR2 (germline): LNHDA, SQIVND (reference sequence). This CDR3 has 11 residues.

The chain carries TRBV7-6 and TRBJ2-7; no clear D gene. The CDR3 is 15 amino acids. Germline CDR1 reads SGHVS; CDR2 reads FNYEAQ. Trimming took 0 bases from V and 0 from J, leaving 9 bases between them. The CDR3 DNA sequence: TGTGCCAGCAGCTTAGCCGCGGATACCTCCTACGAGCAGTACTTC. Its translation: CASSLAADTSYEQYF.

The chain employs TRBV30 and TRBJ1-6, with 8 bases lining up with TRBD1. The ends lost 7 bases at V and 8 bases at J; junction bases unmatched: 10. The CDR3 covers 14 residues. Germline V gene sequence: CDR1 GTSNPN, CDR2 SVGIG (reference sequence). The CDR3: CASIRTGLYSPLHF. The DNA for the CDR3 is TGTGCCTCCATCAGGACAGGGCTTTATTCACCCCTCCACTTT.

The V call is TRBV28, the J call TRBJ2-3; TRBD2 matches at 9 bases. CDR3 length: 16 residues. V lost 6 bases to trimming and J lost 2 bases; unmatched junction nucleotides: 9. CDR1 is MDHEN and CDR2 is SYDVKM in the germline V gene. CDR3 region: CASSPRAGGNTDTQYF. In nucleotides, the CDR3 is TGTGCCAGCAGCCCAAGGGCGGGAGGGAACACAGATACGCAGTATTTT.

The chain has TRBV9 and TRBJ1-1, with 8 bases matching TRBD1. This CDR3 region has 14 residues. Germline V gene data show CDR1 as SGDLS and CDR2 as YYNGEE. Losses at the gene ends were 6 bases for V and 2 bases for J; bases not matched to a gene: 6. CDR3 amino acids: CASTKTGVNTEAFF. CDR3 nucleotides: TGTGCCAGCACCAAGACAGGGGTTAACACTGAAGCTTTCTTT. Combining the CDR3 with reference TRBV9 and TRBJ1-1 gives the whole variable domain DSGVTQTPKHLITATGQRVTLRCSPRSGDLSVYWYQQSLDQGLQFLIQYYNGEERAKGNILERFSAQQFPDLHSELNLSSLELGDSALYFCASTKTGVNTEAFFGQGTRLTVV.

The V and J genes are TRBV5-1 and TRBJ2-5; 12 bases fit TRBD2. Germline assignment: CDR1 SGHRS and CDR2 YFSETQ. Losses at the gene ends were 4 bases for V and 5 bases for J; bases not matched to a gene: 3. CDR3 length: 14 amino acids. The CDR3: CASSPGTSGETQYF. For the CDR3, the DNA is TGCGCCAGCAGCCCGGGGACTAGCGGGGAGACCCAGTACTTC.

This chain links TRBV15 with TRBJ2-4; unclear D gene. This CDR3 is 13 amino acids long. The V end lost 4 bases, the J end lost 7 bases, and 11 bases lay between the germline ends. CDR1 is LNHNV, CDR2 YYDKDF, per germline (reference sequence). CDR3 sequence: CATSMASMNIQYF. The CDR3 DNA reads TGTGCCACCAGCATGGCTAGTATGAACATTCAGTACTTC.